This T cell receptor beta chain was observed in a study of blood T cell repertoires in COVID-19. The overall study: Samples representing acute and convalescent COVID-19 were sourced from the United States, Italy and Spain.

Participants, about 18 to 100 years old, spanned about 26 US areas. Allocation to cohorts depended on clinical history reported by the participants. Repertoires were generated with immunoSEQ multiplex PCR, while TCRdb's copy carries only in-frame clones and drops some. The table records about 300,000 clones, approximately 84% of them present only once. The specimen was PBMCs or T cells enriched from blood (not recorded which). The sequence was obtained from a man aged 25 to 40 who had recovered from COVID-19.

The CDR3 DNA follows: TGTGCTAGTGGTTTAGGAGGGGCCGGGGAGCTGTTTTTT. This translates into CASGLGGAGELFF. V and J are TRBV12-5 and TRBJ2-2; D perhaps matches TRBD2 (6 bases). V was cut by 3 bases and J by 6 bases, with 8 bases left in between. CDR1 LGHNT and CDR2 FRNRAP come from the germline V gene. The CDR3 covers 13 residues.